A single sample gave rise to the 10 T cell receptor beta chains below, sequenced in a study of blood T cells in healthy people across ages. Then a second PCR, running about 6 to 12 cycles, was carried out with a sample-barcoded 5' primer and a J-beta primer mix. TCRdb analysed the 5' RACE reads with MiXCR anew, one entry per CDR3 protein. This sample carries more than 450,000 distinct CDR3 sequences, around 27% of them seen once, and the ten largest clones take approximately 3.7%. This sample was shared with a second study, whose subject was T cells of mothers and their children.

Sequenced input: blood. These TCRs come from a boy between 2 and 10 years old in good health.

In its sample, this clonotype was seen a few times. The chain recombines TRBV20-1 with TRBJ2-1; 8 bases match TRBD2. V shed 4 bases and J 4 bases; nucleotides not matched to a gene: 9. Germline assignment: CDR1 DFQATT and CDR2 SNEGSKA (reference sequence). The CDR3 sequence is 15 residues long. CDR3 nucleotide sequence: TGCAGTGCTATGAGACGGGGGGGCATGTACAATGAGCAGTTCTTC. Translating gives CSAMRRGGMYNEQFF.

This clonotype was seen many times. CDR3 region: CATSRDRGNEQFF. The CDR3 bases are TGTGCCACCAGCAGGGACAGGGGGAATGAGCAGTTCTTC. J is TRBJ2-1 and V is TRBV15, with 10 positions matching TRBD1. Looked up from germline, CDR1 is LNHNV and CDR2 is YYDKDF (reference sequence). Trimming took 3 bases from V and 7 from J; bases not matched to a gene: 0. This CDR3 contains 13 residues. The variable domain in full, with the rest retrieved from reference TRBV15 and TRBJ2-1, is DAMVIQNPRYQVTQFGKPVTLSCSQTLNHNVMYWYQQKSSQAPKLLFHYYDKDFNNEADTPDNFQSRRPNTSFCFLDIRSPGLGDTAMYLCATSRDRGNEQFFGPGTRLTVL.

This clonotype was seen only a few times. J is TRBJ1-4 and V is TRBV5-1; possibly TRBD1 for D (6 bases). CDR3 size: 14 residues. Trimming pared 2 bases from V and 5 bases from J, leaving 10 bases between. CDR1 and CDR2 (germline): SGHRS, YFSETQ. The CDR3 loop reads CASSLGQQNEKLFF. CDR3 DNA: TGCGCCAGCAGCTTAGGACAGCAGAATGAAAAACTGTTTTTT.

The rearrangement links TRBV10-3 to TRBJ1-1; D gene uncertain. CDR1 and CDR2 (germline): ENHRY, SYGVKD. CDR3 size: 13 residues. Trimming cost V 3 bases and J 6 bases, with 11 bases left between them. The CDR3 nucleotides are TGTGCCATCAGTGACCCCGGCCTGGCTGAAGCTTTCTTT. Amino acid sequence: CAISDPGLAEAFF.

The V and J genes are TRBV18 and TRBJ2-6; D not resolved. There are 18 residues in the CDR3. V lost 0 bases and J lost 1, with 13 bases in between. The germline CDR1 and CDR2 sequences are KGHSH and LQKENI. This CDR3 is CASSPPGRKISGANVLTF. Written as DNA, the CDR3 is TGTGCCAGCTCACCACCCGGACGTAAAATATCTGGGGCCAACGTCCTGACTTTC.

A few counts support this clonotype. The rearrangement links TRBV20-1 to TRBJ1-1, with D unclear. Per germline, CDR1 DFQATT and CDR2 SNEGSKA (reference sequence). This CDR3 has 14 amino acids. V lost 0 bases to trimming and J lost 1 base, with 9 bases between them. DNA for the CDR3: TGCAGTGCTAGAGAGGAAAAGGGGAACACTGAAGCTTTCTTT. It codes for CSAREEKGNTEAFF.

This clonotype occurred a few times. V usage is TRBV4-3 and J usage is TRBJ1-1; possibly TRBD1 for D (5 bases). V was pared by 0 bases and J by 6 bases, with 14 bases between. Germline V gives CDR1 LGHNA, CDR2 YSLEER. The CDR3 covers 15 residues. CDR3 amino acids: CASSQDRGVRSEAFF. The CDR3, as DNA: TGCGCCAGCAGCCAAGATCGGGGGGTAAGATCTGAAGCTTTCTTT.

This clonotype was picked up a small number of times. V and J are TRBV19 and TRBJ2-2, with 9 bases lining up with TRBD1. There are 15 residues in the CDR3. Per the germline V gene, CDR1 is LNHDA and CDR2 is SQIVND (reference sequence). V gave up 3 bases and J gave up 5 bases; unmatched junction bases: 4. CDR3 nucleotide sequence: TGTGCCAGTAGTATGGGGACAGGGAAGACCGGGGAGCTGTTTTTT. It specifies CASSMGTGKTGELFF.

Points on this clonotype: One junction end disagrees with the germline gene, perhaps due to a read error. The V and J genes are TRBV29-1 and TRBJ2-5; 10 bases match TRBD1. CDR3 size: 14 residues. CDR1 is SQVTM and CDR2 is ANQGSEA in the germline V gene. The CDR3 bases are TGCAGCGCCGGACAGGGGGGTAGCTCCTACGAGCAGTCCTTC. Protein sequence: CSAGQGGSSYEQSF.

The chain has TRBV12-3 or TRBV12-4 and TRBJ1-2; D may be TRBD1 (5 bases). The CDR3 runs 14 residues. V dropped 4 bases and J dropped 6 bases, with 15 bases sitting between them. CDR3 in amino acids: CASSYRETGHGYTF. The CDR3 DNA sequence: TGTGCCAGCAGTTACCGGGAGACGGGGCATGGCTACACCTTC.